The 10 T cell receptor beta chains below were found in one sample sequenced in a study of blood T cell repertoires in COVID-19. Only in-frame clones appear in the TCRdb table, and some are missing; sequencing was by immunoSEQ multiplex PCR. The table shows around 170,000 clones, with about four fifths occurring only once. The source material was peripheral blood. Receptors originate from a man in his 70s with active or convalescent COVID-19.

The table lists this clone with a count of one. This chain joins TRBV30 and TRBJ2-1, with a weak D call TRBD2 (6 bases). The CDR3 runs to 14 residues. Germline CDR1 and CDR2: GTSNPN and SVGIG (reference sequence). Trimming stripped 2 bases from V and 3 bases from J, with 11 bases between. CDR3 in DNA: TGTGCCTGGAGTCGGGGGACGTTCTACAATGAGCAGTTCTTC. It specifies CAWSRGTFYNEQFF.

This chain uses TRBV6-5 with TRBJ1-1, with TRBD1 matching 8 bases. The CDR3 is 13 residues long. The V gene's germline CDR1 is MNHEY and CDR2 SVGAGI. With 0 bases clipped from V and 8 bases from J, the junction kept 2 bases outside the gene matches. CDR3 coding DNA: TGTGCCAGCAGTTACTCGGGACAGGCAGAAGCTTTCTTT. Translated: CASSYSGQAEAFF.

The genes are TRBV6-6 and TRBJ2-7; 7 bases match TRBD1. Germline trimming cut 1 base from V and 4 bases from J; bases unmatched to any gene: 7. Germline CDR1 MNHNY, CDR2 SVGAGI (reference sequence). The CDR3 has 15 residues. The DNA for the CDR3 is TGTGCCAGCAGTTACTTGGACAGGAGAGATTACGAGCAGTACTTC. It yields the protein CASSYLDRRDYEQYF.

The V and J genes are TRBV18 and TRBJ1-5; a weak D match, TRBD1 (5 bases). Germline CDR1 KGHSH, CDR2 LQKENI. The CDR3 loop spans 16 amino acids. Deletions cut 9 bases from V and 2 bases from J, with 20 bases between. CDR3 DNA sequence: TGTGCCAGTTCCGACGGCAGGGCTGGTGGCAATCAGCCCCAGCATTTT. Translating it yields CASSDGRAGGNQPQHF.

The rearrangement uses TRBV2 and TRBJ1-5; 7 nucleotides agree with TRBD1. V shed 3 bases and J 4 bases; nucleotides not matched to a gene: 6. CDR3 length equals 15 residues. The germline V gene encodes CDR1 SNHLY and CDR2 FYNNEI. CDR3 sequence (DNA): TGTGCCAGCAGTGATGTTGGGGGACAGAATCAGCCCCAGCATTTT. Amino acids: CASSDVGGQNQPQHF.

This chain uses TRBV3-1 (or the pseudogene TRBV3-2) with TRBJ1-1; TRBD1 agrees at 9 bases. CDR3 size: 15 residues. Germline CDR1 LGHDT, CDR2 YNNKEL (reference sequence). V trimming: 3 bases; J trimming: 5 bases; junction bases outside the gene matches: 7. This CDR3 is CASSHLRTGETEAFF. In DNA form, the CDR3 reads TGTGCCAGCAGCCACCTTCGGACAGGGGAGACTGAAGCTTTCTTT.

J is TRBJ1-1 and V is TRBV5-1; D is unclear. V gave up 4 bases and J gave up 4 bases, with 14 bases separating them. The CDR3 is made up of 14 amino acids. The germline V gene has CDR1 SGHRS and CDR2 YFSETQ. The CDR3 DNA reads as TGCGCCAGCAGCACAGCATCGCCAGGCACTGAAGCTTTCTTT. This gives the protein CASSTASPGTEAFF.

This clone occurred once. This chain joins TRBV7-7 and TRBJ2-7; 11 nucleotides line up with TRBD1. V lost 4 bases and J lost 3; bases outside the gene matches: 5. This CDR3 spans 15 amino acids. CDR1 SSHAT and CDR2 FNYEAQ come from the germline V gene (reference sequence). The CDR3 region has the DNA TGTGCCAGCAGCTCGGGACAGGGGGGAGGCTACGAGCAGTACTTC. Translating gives CASSSGQGGGYEQYF.

A few counts support this clone. The chain recombines TRBV19 with TRBJ2-1; a weak D match, TRBD2 (6 bases). Trimming left V 10 bases short and J 10 bases short, with 23 bases between. Per the germline V gene, CDR1 is LNHDA and CDR2 is SQIVND (reference sequence). CDR3 size: 14 residues. CDR3 region: CAIDRDSRCWEQFF. The CDR3 DNA reads as TGTGCCATTGACCGGGACTCGAGGTGTTGGGAGCAGTTCTTC. The full variable domain, with the rest looked up from reference TRBV19 and TRBJ2-1, is DGGITQSPKYLFRKEGQNVTLSCEQNLNHDAMYWYRQDPGQGLRLIYYSQIVNDFQKGDIAEGYSVSREKKESFPLTVTSAQKNPTAFYLCAIDRDSRCWEQFFGPGTRLTVL.

This clone was picked up one time. The genes are TRBV5-6 and TRBJ1-2; tentative D call: TRBD1 (6 bases). The CDR3 has 15 residues. Trimming shortened V by 2 bases and J by 1 base, and 12 bases separated the two germline ends. Germline V CDR1 and CDR2: SGHDT, YYEEEE. The CDR3 is CASSLGQNLNYGYTF. For the CDR3, the DNA is TGTGCCAGCAGCTTAGGACAGAACCTTAACTATGGCTACACCTTC. The whole variable domain, filled in from reference TRBV5-6 and TRBJ1-2, reads DAGVTQSPTHLIKTRGQQVTLRCSPKSGHDTVSWYQQALGQGPQFIFQYYEEEERQRGNFPDRFSGHQFPNYSSELNVNALLLGDSALYLCASSLGQNLNYGYTFGSGTRLTVV.